The rows below give T cell receptor beta chains drawn from one sample of a study of cytomegalovirus exposure and HLA in healthy donors. Assay used: immunoSEQ multiplex PCR; TCRdb lists only in-frame clones, some missing. This sample has under 150,000 clones, with 60% to 80% found just once. The sequenced sample was PBMCs. The receptors were sampled from a male donor in good health and CMV-seronegative. CDR3s leave out the opening cysteine and the closing phenylalanine or tryptophan. Fields, in order: CDR3 protein, J gene, V gene, CDR3 length.

ASSLGWTGATEAF | TRBJ1-1 | TRBV5-4 | 13
ASSHRALQF | TRBJ2-1 | TRBV27 | 9
ASSVMRGGSGAETQY | TRBJ2-5 | TRBV9 | 15
ATGQGLGETQY | TRBJ2-5 | TRBV6-5 | 11
AISELPAGGRGDTQY | TRBJ2-3 | TRBV10-3 | 15
ASSPTIPSGVNGELF | TRBJ2-2 | TRBV7-2 | 15
ASRVQGDTEAF | TRBJ1-1 | TRBV11-2 | 11
ASSPGQGRYGYT | TRBJ1-2 | TRBV7-2 | 12
ASSLVGAPEQY | TRBJ2-7 | TRBV7-2 | 11
ASSFNMKEKLF | TRBJ1-4 | TRBV7-2 | 11
ASRSPAGQGELF | TRBJ2-2 | TRBV7-2 | 12
ASSPGTSAYNEQF | TRBJ2-1 | TRBV7-3 | 13
ASSLGAGRRELF | TRBJ2-2 | TRBV5-8 | 12
ASSGDTNEQF | TRBJ2-1 | TRBV2 | 10
ASSPDRVAYEQY | TRBJ2-7 | TRBV11-2 | 12
ASSVASGGQNTIY | TRBJ1-3 | TRBV9 | 13
ASSGGRAADTQY | TRBJ2-3 | TRBV6-6 | 12
ASSPNRASIDSTDTQY | TRBJ2-3 | TRBV18 | 16
ASSFDRFITGELF | TRBJ2-2 | TRBV5-6 | 13
ASGSGTGGSYEQY | TRBJ2-7 | TRBV12-5 | 13
ASSVEQGSPLH | TRBJ1-6 | TRBV9 | 11
ASSFGDGNYGYT | TRBJ1-2 | TRBV6-6 | 12
ASSAGGIGYT | TRBJ1-2 | TRBV5-6 | 10
ASSYAIQGIDEQF | TRBJ2-1 | TRBV6-6 | 13
ASSKGGNTGELF | TRBJ2-2 | TRBV6-5 | 12
ASSVRQGNGYT | TRBJ1-2 | TRBV6-1 | 11
AWNLGGANYGYT | TRBJ1-2 | TRBV30 | 12
ASSMDRDTQY | TRBJ2-3 | TRBV5-1 | 10
ASSVTQVTEAF | TRBJ1-1 | TRBV9 | 11
ASSVGQGASPLH | TRBJ1-6 | TRBV19 | 12
ASSVGQGNTEAF | TRBJ1-1 | TRBV9 | 12
AWRTGQGFNEQF | TRBJ2-1 | TRBV30 | 12
ASSQGGSGGQETQY | TRBJ2-5 | TRBV4-2 | 14
ASSPGLAETDTQY | TRBJ2-3 | TRBV7-2 | 13
ASSEHRYNEQF | TRBJ2-1 | TRBV25-1 | 11
ASGLAVQTGALRGYT | TRBJ1-2 | TRBV12-5 | 15
ASTDRVNTEAF | TRBJ1-1 | TRBV19 | 11
ASRSPGSNTGELF | TRBJ2-2 | TRBV28 | 13
ASSNGQSYEQY | TRBJ2-7 | TRBV2 | 11
ASSSAGTPTYEQY | TRBJ2-7 | TRBV7-2 | 13
ASISAYEQY | TRBJ2-7 | TRBV2 | 9